Following are 14 T cell receptor beta chains from one sample sequenced in a study of T cell responses to AZD1222 COVID-19 vaccine. Repertoires were generated with immunoSEQ multiplex PCR, while TCRdb's copy carries only in-frame clones and drops some. The table has 130,000 to 150,000 clones, around 92% seen once. Source: peripheral blood, taken after recovery from COVID-19. Receptors were obtained from an adult who had recovered from COVID-19.

The CDR3 region is CASSSYRGRLQETQYF. Written as DNA, the CDR3 is TGTGCCAGCAGCTCCTACAGGGGCCGCCTCCAAGAGACCCAGTACTTC. The rearrangement joins TRBV7-3 to TRBJ2-5; TRBD1 matches 7 bases. Per the germline V gene, CDR1 is SGHTA and CDR2 is FQGTGA. With 4 bases clipped from V and 1 base from J, the junction kept 9 bases outside the gene matches. The CDR3 length is 16 residues. The full variable domain, with the rest looked up from reference TRBV7-3 and TRBJ2-5, is GAGVSQTPSNKVTEKGKYVELRCDPISGHTALYWYRQSLGQGPEFLIYFQGTGAADDSGLPNDRFFAVRPEGSVSTLKIQRTERGDSAVYLCASSSYRGRLQETQYFGPGTRLLVL.

This sequence joins TRBV28 and TRBJ2-2, with a possible D match to TRBD2 (6 bases). Germline values: CDR1 MDHEN, CDR2 SYDVKM. The CDR3 spans 14 residues. Trimming shortened V by 5 bases and J by 5 bases, and 12 bases separated the two germline ends. Here the CDR3 DNA reads TGTGCCAGCAGTCGGGGGTCTCCGACCGGGGAGCTGTTTTTT. It yields the protein CASSRGSPTGELFF.

The chain is built from TRBV2 and TRBJ2-7, with a weak D call TRBD1 (5 bases). Trimming cost V 8 bases and J 2 bases, with 16 bases left between them. CDR1 SNHLY and CDR2 FYNNEI come from the germline V gene. CDR3 size: 14 residues. DNA for the CDR3: TGTGCCAGCCATCGTTCTGACAGAGCCTACGAGCAGTACTTC. Its translation is CASHRSDRAYEQYF.

This chain links TRBV5-6 with TRBJ2-3; no clear D. Trimming took 1 base from V and 2 from J, leaving 11 bases between them. Germline-derived CDR1 and CDR2 are SGHDT and YYEEEE. CDR3 length: 15 amino acids. CDR3 coding DNA: TGTGCCAGCAGCTTGAGGGTCCTGAACACAGATACGCAGTATTTT. Its translation: CASSLRVLNTDTQYF.

The rearrangement links TRBV29-1 to TRBJ2-1; D is uncertain. There are 15 residues in the CDR3. From germline, CDR1 is SQVTM and CDR2 ANQGSEA. V was trimmed by 4 bases and J by 8 bases, leaving 21 bases between them. DNA of the CDR3: TGCAGCGTTGGAATCCGGGCGAGTATAGTCTATGAGCAGTTCTTC. It yields the protein CSVGIRASIVYEQFF.

The rearrangement joins TRBV6-5 to TRBJ2-3, with TRBD2 as a possible D gene (6 bases). Trimming stripped 6 bases from V and 4 bases from J, with 14 bases between. Germline V gene data show CDR1 as MNHEY and CDR2 as SVGAGI. This CDR3 has 14 residues. The CDR3 region has the DNA TGTGCCAGCAGGGGACTTCTCCGTCCAGATACGCAGTATTTT. Translating gives CASRGLLRPDTQYF.

CDR3 sequence (DNA): TGCGCCAGCAGCGACCGGGACAGGGGAGGCTACGGCTACACCTTC. As protein: CASSDRDRGGYGYTF. This sequence joins TRBV5-1 and TRBJ1-2; TRBD1 matches 10 bases. The germline gives CDR1 SGHRS, CDR2 YFSETQ. Germline trimming cut 4 bases from V and 8 bases from J; bases unmatched to any gene: 11. The CDR3 is 15 residues long.

The chain combines TRBV28 with TRBJ1-5, with 9 nucleotides matching TRBD1. Germline V gene sequence: CDR1 MDHEN, CDR2 SYDVKM. The CDR3 totals 15 residues. V gave up 0 bases and J gave up 7 bases; unmatched junction bases: 4. CDR3 residues: CASSLWGDRAQPQHF. CDR3 DNA sequence: TGTGCCAGCAGTTTATGGGGGGACAGGGCGCAGCCCCAGCATTTT.

The chain links TRBV6-2 or TRBV6-3 to TRBJ2-5, with TRBD1 matching over 7 bases. Looked up from germline, CDR1 is MNHEY and CDR2 is SVGEGT. The CDR3 consists of 14 residues. Unmatched junction bases numbered 8, after V lost 5 bases and J lost 5 bases. CDR3 coding DNA: TGTGCCAGCAGTCTACCAGGGGGAACGGAGACCCAGTACTTC. Protein sequence: CASSLPGGTETQYF.

The chain links TRBV11-3 to TRBJ1-1; D unclear. Germline V gene data show CDR1 as SGHNT and CDR2 as YENEEA. The CDR3 has 14 amino acids. Trimming removed 2 bases from V and 4 bases from J, with 11 bases in between. The CDR3 sequence: CASSLSSGVTEAFF. CDR3 bases: TGTGCCAGCAGCTTATCCTCGGGTGTCACTGAAGCTTTCTTT.

The chain joins TRBV4-1 to TRBJ2-4; D gene unclear. The CDR3 runs to 16 residues. Germline values: CDR1 MGHRA, CDR2 YSYEKL. Trimming took off 1 base at V and 0 bases at J, with 10 bases between the two ends. CDR3 loop: CASSQVSLEAKNIQYF. CDR3 coding DNA: TGCGCCAGCAGCCAAGTTTCCTTAGAAGCCAAAAACATTCAGTACTTC.

CDR3 sequence: CASSPRQGARYGYTF. The CDR3 nucleotides read TGTGCCAGCTCACCTCGACAGGGGGCACGGTATGGCTACACCTTC. The chain employs TRBV18 and TRBJ1-2, with 10 bases lining up with TRBD1. Germline CDR1 and CDR2: KGHSH and LQKENI. The junction had 6 bases not matched to a gene; V was cut back by 3 bases and J by 5 bases. This CDR3 comprises 15 residues.

The rearrangement joins TRBV7-2 to TRBJ1-6; the D gene is possibly TRBD1 (6 bases). CDR1 and CDR2 (germline): SGHTA, FQGNSA. Trimming removed 3 bases at V and 5 bases at J, with 11 bases between. This CDR3 region has 15 residues. The CDR3 region has the DNA TGTGCCAGCAGCTTCCAGACAGGTCATAATTCACCCCTCCACTTT. Protein: CASSFQTGHNSPLHF.

The V gene is TRBV6-5, the J gene TRBJ1-1, with D maybe TRBD1 (5 bases). The germline V gene encodes CDR1 MNHEY and CDR2 SVGAGI. V gave up 6 bases and J gave up 4 bases, with 15 bases separating them. This CDR3 spans 14 amino acids. The CDR3 sequence is CASRLNPGTTEAFF. CDR3 DNA sequence: TGTGCCAGCAGGCTGAACCCAGGGACCACTGAAGCTTTCTTT.